This TCR beta chain was obtained from a study of blood T cells in healthy people across ages. Then a second PCR, running roughly 7 to 11 cycles, was carried out with a sample-barcoded 5' primer and a J-beta primer mix. Sequencing recovered at least 2.5 million CDR3-containing paired-end reads from each sample. MiXCR, applied by TCRdb to the 5' RACE reads, yields one record per CDR3 protein. The sample carries 1.4 million to 1.5 million distinct CDR3 sequences, approximately 38% recorded once. This clonotype was counted once. Antigen specificity is unknown. Study-wide findings and caveats: Observed TCR beta diversity showed a strong correlation with the percentage of naive T cells as measured by flow cytometry.

The CDR3 length is 15 residues. The ends were cut back, 9 bases at V and 4 bases at J, with 18 bases in the middle. Germline CDR1 is KGHDR and CDR2 is SFDVKD. Sample: blood. The TCR was taken from a woman between 18 and 29 years old in good health. V and J are TRBV24-1 and TRBJ1-5; D unclear. The CDR3 sequence: CATGERNLGNQPQHF. The CDR3, as DNA: TGTGCCACCGGGGAGAGGAACCTGGGAAATCAGCCCCAGCATTTT.